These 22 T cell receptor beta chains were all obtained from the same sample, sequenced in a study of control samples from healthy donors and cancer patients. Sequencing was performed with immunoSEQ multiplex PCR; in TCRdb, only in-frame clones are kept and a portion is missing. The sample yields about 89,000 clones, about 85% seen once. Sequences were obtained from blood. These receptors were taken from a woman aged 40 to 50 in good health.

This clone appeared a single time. The CDR3 DNA follows: TGTGCCAGCAGCCCAATCGGGGGCGTTGCAGATACGCAGTATTTT. This translates into CASSPIGGVADTQYF. The V and J genes are TRBV7-3 and TRBJ2-3; D tentatively fits TRBD1 or TRBD2 (6 bases each). The germline gives CDR1 SGHTA, CDR2 FQGTGA. This CDR3 comprises 15 residues. Trimming left V 5 bases short and J 4 bases short, with 16 bases between.

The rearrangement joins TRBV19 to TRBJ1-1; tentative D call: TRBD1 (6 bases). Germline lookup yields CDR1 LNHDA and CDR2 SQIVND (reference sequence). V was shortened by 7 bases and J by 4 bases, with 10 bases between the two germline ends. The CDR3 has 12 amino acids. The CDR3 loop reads CASKKGGTEAFF. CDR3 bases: TGTGCCAGTAAAAAAGGGGGCACTGAAGCTTTCTTT.

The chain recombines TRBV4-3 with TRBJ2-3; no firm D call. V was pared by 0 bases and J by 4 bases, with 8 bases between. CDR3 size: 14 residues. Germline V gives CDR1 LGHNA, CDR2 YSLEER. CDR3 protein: CASSQEVIADTQYF. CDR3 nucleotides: TGCGCCAGCAGCCAAGAGGTCATAGCAGATACGCAGTATTTT.

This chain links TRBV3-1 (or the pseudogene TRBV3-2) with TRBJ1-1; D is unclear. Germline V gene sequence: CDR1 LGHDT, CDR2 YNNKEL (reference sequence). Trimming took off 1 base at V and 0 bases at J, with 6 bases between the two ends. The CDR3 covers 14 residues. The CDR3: CASSQVEMNTEAFF. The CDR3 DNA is TGTGCCAGCAGCCAAGTAGAAATGAACACTGAAGCTTTCTTT.

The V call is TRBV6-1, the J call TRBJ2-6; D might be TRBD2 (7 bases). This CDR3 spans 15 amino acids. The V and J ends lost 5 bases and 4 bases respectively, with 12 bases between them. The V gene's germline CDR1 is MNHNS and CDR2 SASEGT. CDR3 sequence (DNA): TGTGCCAGCAGTACCCGGGGGGCCGGGGCCAACGTCCTGACTTTC. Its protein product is CASSTRGAGANVLTF.

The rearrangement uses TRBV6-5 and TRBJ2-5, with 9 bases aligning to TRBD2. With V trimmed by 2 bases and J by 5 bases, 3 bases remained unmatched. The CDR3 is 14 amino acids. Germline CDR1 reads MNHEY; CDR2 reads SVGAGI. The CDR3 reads CASSYGGGAETQYF. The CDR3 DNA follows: TGTGCCAGCAGTTACGGCGGGGGGGCGGAGACCCAGTACTTC.

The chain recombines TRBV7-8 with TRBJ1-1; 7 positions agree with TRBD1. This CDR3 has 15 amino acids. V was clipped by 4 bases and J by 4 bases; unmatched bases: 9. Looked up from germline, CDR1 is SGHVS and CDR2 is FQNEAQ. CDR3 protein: CASSSPDRVITEAFF. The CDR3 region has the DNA TGTGCCAGCAGCTCCCCTGACAGGGTGATCACTGAAGCTTTCTTT. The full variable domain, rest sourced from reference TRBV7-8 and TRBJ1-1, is GAGVSQSPRYKVAKRGQDVALRCDPISGHVSLFWYQQALGQGPEFLTYFQNEAQLDKSGLPSDRFFAERPEGSVSTLKIQRTQQEDSAVYLCASSSPDRVITEAFFGQGTRLTVV.

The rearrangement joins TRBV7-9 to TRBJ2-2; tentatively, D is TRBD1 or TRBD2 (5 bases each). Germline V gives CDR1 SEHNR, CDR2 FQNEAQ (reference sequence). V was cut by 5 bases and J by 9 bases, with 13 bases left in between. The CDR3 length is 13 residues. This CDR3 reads CASSEGRHRELFF. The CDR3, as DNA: TGTGCCAGCAGCGAGGGACGCCACCGGGAGCTGTTTTTT. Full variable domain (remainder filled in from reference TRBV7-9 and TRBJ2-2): DTGVSQNPRHKITKRGQNVTFRCDPISEHNRLYWYRQTLGQGPEFLTYFQNEAQLEKSRLLSDRFSAERPKGSFSTLEIQRTEQGDSAMYLCASSEGRHRELFFGEGSRLTVL.

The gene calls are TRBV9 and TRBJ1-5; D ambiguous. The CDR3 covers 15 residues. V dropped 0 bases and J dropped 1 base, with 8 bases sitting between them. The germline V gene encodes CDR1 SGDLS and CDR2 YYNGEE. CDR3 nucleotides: TGTGCCAGCAGCGTAGGAGGGCTAAGCAATCAGCCCCAGCATTTT. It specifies CASSVGGLSNQPQHF.

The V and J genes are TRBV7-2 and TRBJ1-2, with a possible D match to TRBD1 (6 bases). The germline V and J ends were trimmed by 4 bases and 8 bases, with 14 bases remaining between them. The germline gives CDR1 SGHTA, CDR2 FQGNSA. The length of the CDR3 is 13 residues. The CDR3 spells CASSSLQGNGYTF. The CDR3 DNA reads TGTGCCAGCAGCTCCCTCCAGGGGAACGGCTACACCTTC.

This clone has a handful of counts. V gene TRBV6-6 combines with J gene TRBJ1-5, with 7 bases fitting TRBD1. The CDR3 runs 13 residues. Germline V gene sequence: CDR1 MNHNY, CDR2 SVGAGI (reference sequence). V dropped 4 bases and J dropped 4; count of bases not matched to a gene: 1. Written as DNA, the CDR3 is TGTGCCAGCAGTTCAGGGGGTAATCAGCCCCAGCATTTT. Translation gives CASSSGGNQPQHF.

The CDR3 region has the DNA TGTGCCAGCAGCCCCGACATCTCTGGAAACACCATATATTTT. Encoded protein: CASSPDISGNTIYF. V is TRBV6-5 and J is TRBJ1-3; D remains unclear. Germline V gene data show CDR1 as MNHEY and CDR2 as SVGAGI. The CDR3 runs to 14 residues. Trimming took 6 bases from V and 0 from J, leaving 9 bases between them.

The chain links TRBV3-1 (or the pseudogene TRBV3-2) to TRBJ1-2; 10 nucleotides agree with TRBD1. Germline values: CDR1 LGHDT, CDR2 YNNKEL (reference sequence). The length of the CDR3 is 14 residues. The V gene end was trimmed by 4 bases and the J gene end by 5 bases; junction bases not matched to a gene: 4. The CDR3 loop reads CASSRGGQGYGYTF. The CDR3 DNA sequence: TGTGCCAGCAGCCGCGGGGGACAGGGGTATGGCTACACCTTC.

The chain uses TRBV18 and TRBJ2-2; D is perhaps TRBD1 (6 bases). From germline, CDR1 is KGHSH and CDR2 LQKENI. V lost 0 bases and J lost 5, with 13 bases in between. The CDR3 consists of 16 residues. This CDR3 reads CASSPPMGAGTGELFF. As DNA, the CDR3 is TGTGCCAGCTCACCACCGATGGGGGCCGGGACCGGGGAGCTGTTTTTT.

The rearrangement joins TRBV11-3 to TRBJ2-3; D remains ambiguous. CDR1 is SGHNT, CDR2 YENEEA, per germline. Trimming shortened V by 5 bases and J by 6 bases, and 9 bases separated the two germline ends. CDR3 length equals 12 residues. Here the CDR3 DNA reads TGTGCCAGCAGCCTCGACGGCGATACGCAGTATTTT. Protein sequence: CASSLDGDTQYF.

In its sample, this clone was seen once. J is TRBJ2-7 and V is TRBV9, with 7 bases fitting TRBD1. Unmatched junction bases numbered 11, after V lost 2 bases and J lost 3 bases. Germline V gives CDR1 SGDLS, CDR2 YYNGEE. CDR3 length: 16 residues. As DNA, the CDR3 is TGTGCCAGCAGCGTGTCTGGGTCGAGACAGGGCTACGAGCAGTACTTC. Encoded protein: CASSVSGSRQGYEQYF.

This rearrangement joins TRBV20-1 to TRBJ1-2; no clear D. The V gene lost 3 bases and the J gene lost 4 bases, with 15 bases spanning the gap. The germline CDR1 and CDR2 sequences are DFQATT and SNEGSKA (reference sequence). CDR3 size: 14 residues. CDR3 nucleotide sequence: TGCAGTGCTAGTCCCTCGGGAGGAGGCTATGGCTACACCTTC. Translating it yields CSASPSGGGYGYTF.

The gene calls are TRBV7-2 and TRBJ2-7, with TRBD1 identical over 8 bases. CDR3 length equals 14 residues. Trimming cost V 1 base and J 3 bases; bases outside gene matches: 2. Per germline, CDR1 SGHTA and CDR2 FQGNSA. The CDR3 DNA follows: TGTGCCAGCAGCTTAGACAGGGGGAGCTACGAGCAGTACTTC. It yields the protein CASSLDRGSYEQYF. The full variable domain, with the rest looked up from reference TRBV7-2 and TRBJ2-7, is GAGVSQSPSNKVTEKGKDVELRCDPISGHTALYWYRQSLGQGLEFLIYFQGNSAPDKSGLPSDRFSAERTGGSVSTLTIQRTQQEDSAVYLCASSLDRGSYEQYFGPGTRLTVT.

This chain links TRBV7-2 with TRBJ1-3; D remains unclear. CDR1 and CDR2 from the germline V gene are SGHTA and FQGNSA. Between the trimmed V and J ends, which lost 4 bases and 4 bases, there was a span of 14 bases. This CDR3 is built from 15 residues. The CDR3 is CASSSRAVSGNTIYF. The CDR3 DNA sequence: TGTGCCAGCAGCTCCCGGGCCGTCTCAGGAAACACCATATATTTT. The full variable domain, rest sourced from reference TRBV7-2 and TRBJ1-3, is GAGVSQSPSNKVTEKGKDVELRCDPISGHTALYWYRQSLGQGLEFLIYFQGNSAPDKSGLPSDRFSAERTGGSVSTLTIQRTQQEDSAVYLCASSSRAVSGNTIYFGEGSWLTVV.

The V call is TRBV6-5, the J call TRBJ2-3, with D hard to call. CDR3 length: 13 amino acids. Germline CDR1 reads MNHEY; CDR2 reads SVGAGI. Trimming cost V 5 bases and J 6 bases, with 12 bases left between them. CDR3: CASSTEDTDTQYF. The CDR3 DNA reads TGTGCCAGCAGTACGGAAGATACGGATACGCAGTATTTT.

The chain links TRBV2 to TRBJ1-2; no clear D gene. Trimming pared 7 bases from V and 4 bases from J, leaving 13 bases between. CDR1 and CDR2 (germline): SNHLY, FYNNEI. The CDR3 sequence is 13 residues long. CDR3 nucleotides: TGTGCCAGCAAGGATCTTAGGAGCTATGGCTACACCTTC. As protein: CASKDLRSYGYTF.

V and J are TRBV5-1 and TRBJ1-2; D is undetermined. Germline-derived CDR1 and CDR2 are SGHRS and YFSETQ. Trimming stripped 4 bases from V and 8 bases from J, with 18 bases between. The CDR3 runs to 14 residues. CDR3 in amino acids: CASSEGEASYGYTF. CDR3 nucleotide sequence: TGCGCCAGCAGCGAGGGAGAGGCCTCCTACGGCTACACCTTC.